One sample yielded the 2 T cell receptor beta chains listed below, sequenced in a study of T cell repertoires in cytomegalovirus infection. These receptors' antigens are unknown. TCRdb analysed the reads with MiXCR anew, one entry per CDR3 protein. Of more than 65,000 distinct CDR3 sequences listed, 45% to 55% are singletons. The sequencing here drew on CD8+ T cells from cultured PBMCs, taken from culture after CMV antigen stimulation. The origin of the receptors is a human donor in good health (CMV status not recorded). Some clones in this sample may be carry-over from other donors' samples.

A single count supports this clonotype. The V and J genes are TRBV9 and TRBJ2-7, with D perhaps matching TRBD2 (7 bases). Between the trimmed V and J ends, which lost 2 bases and 5 bases, there was a span of 11 bases. CDR1 and CDR2 from the germline V gene are SGDLS and YYNGEE. This CDR3 comprises 13 residues. The CDR3 reads CASSVGGQDEQYF. In nucleotides, the CDR3 is TGTGCCAGCAGCGTGGGGGGGCAGGACGAGCAGTACTTC.

This chain connects TRBV28 to TRBJ2-2, with a weak D call TRBD1 (6 bases). Germline V CDR1 and CDR2: MDHEN, SYDVKM. V was shortened by 1 base and J by 4 bases, with 10 bases between the two germline ends. The CDR3 is made up of 15 amino acids. CDR3 sequence: CASSLLAGATGELFF. The CDR3 DNA follows: TGTGCCAGCAGTTTATTGGCAGGGGCCACCGGGGAGCTGTTTTTT.